This TCR beta chain was recovered during a study of early T cells in non-severe SARS-CoV-2 infection. Study summary: Whole-blood bulk RNA, unsorted, was sequenced, and chains were unpaired. Study-wide points: Matches to VDJdb favored anti-spike CD8 responses and missed private and CD4 specificities.

Germline CDR1 is MNHEY and CDR2 is SVGAGI. The CDR3 spans 11 residues. Only one count was recorded for this clonotype. The antigen is unknown. A read error may account for a junction end that differs from germline. Unique molecular identifier tags were affixed to discrete cDNA molecules. TCRdb passed the 5' RACE reads through MiXCR, listing each CDR3 protein once. Among about 68,000 distinct CDR3 sequences, more than 10% were seen once, and the ten largest hold under 2%. Input material: whole blood. The V gene is TRBV6-5, the J gene TRBJ2-1; D is uncertain. This TCR was recovered from an adult who was a healthcare worker with PCR-confirmed SARS-CoV-2 infection or an uninfected control (not recorded which). CDR3 loop: CASCYSKEQFF. CDR3 nucleotide sequence: TGTGCCAGCTGTTACTCGAAAGAGCAGTTCTTC.